This TCR beta chain stems from a study of T cell clonotyping in hematopoietic cell transplantation. Study outcomes and limitations: Pathologically expanded recipient clonotypes increased progressively from day 30 to day 180 as diversity fell.

Libraries were prepared by immunoSEQ multiplex PCR; TCRdb keeps only in-frame clonotypes and omits some of them. The sample lists 6,300 or so clones, 86% seen once, with about 14% in the top ten. Trimming left V 0 bases short and J 5 bases short, with 6 bases between. The CDR3 is made up of 13 amino acids. Germline CDR1 SGHDT, CDR2 YYEEEE. In regard to this clone: Its target is unknown.

The specimen comprised peripheral blood mononuclear cells, sampled 180 days after allogeneic stem cell transplant. This chain joins TRBV5-6 and TRBJ2-1; D is undetermined. The receptor comes from a female patient aged 45-65 years who had an allogeneic stem cell transplant from an unrelated donor, so the T cells may come from the graft donor. Some clones in this sample may be carry-over from other donors' samples. The CDR3 region has the DNA TGTGCCAGCAGCTTGGGCCTCGACAATGAGCAGTTCTTC. It codes for CASSLGLDNEQFF.